What follows are 27 T cell receptor beta chains derived from one specimen sequenced in a study of blood T cell repertoires in COVID-19. The repertoire was sequenced with immunoSEQ multiplex PCR; TCRdb's copy has only in-frame clones and lacks some. The sample consists of more than 130,000 clones, about 83% of them appearing once. The material sequenced was peripheral blood. Every receptor here comes from a middle-aged woman with acute or convalescent COVID-19.

The count of this clone is one. CDR3 protein: CSAPLADEQFF. The CDR3 DNA reads TGCAGTGCCCCACTAGCTGATGAGCAGTTCTTC. The chain has TRBV20-1 and TRBJ2-1; tentative D call: TRBD2 (6 bases). Germline-derived CDR1 and CDR2 are DFQATT and SNEGSKA (reference sequence). V was clipped by 6 bases and J by 8 bases, with 11 bases between them. The CDR3 extends over 11 amino acids.

V usage is TRBV7-9 and J usage is TRBJ1-2, with a weak D call TRBD1 (6 bases). Trimming stripped 4 bases from V and 8 bases from J, with 32 bases between. The CDR3 is made up of 19 amino acids. Per germline, CDR1 SEHNR and CDR2 FQNEAQ (reference sequence). The CDR3 protein is CASSSPLSRQVYGGDGYTF. Written as DNA, the CDR3 is TGTGCCAGCAGCTCCCCCCTGTCCAGACAGGTCTATGGGGGGGACGGCTACACCTTC.

This clone was detected only once. The chain couples TRBV10-3 to TRBJ1-2, with a possible D match to TRBD1 (5 bases). Trimming left V 3 bases short and J 8 bases short, with 13 bases between. Germline V gives CDR1 ENHRY, CDR2 SYGVKD. This CDR3 is built from 13 residues. DNA of the CDR3: TGTGCCATCAGTGAAAGGGGCAGCTGGGGCTACACCTTC. Its translation: CAISERGSWGYTF.

The chain uses TRBV19 and TRBJ2-1, with a tentative D call TRBD2 (6 bases). The germline CDR1 and CDR2 sequences are LNHDA and SQIVND (reference sequence). V lost 3 bases and J lost 6, with 18 bases in between. There are 16 residues in the CDR3. The CDR3 nucleotides are TGTGCCAGTAGTATCTTCGGGAGCGTAGTTAGCAATGAGCAGTTCTTC. The encoded protein is CASSIFGSVVSNEQFF.

The chain links TRBV11-2 to TRBJ2-7; no definite D call. V lost 7 bases, J lost 4 bases, and 14 bases lay in between. Germline lookup yields CDR1 SGHAT and CDR2 FQNNGV. The CDR3 is 13 residues long. The CDR3 spells CASTPARRYEQYF. The CDR3 DNA follows: TGTGCCAGCACCCCTGCGCGGCGTTACGAGCAGTACTTC.

This clone showed up just once. The chain joins TRBV20-1 to TRBJ1-4; tentatively, D is TRBD1 (5 bases). The CDR3 contains 16 residues. V lost 3 bases and J 5 bases, leaving 19 bases between the germline ends. Germline CDR1 reads DFQATT; CDR2 reads SNEGSKA (reference sequence). The CDR3 sequence is CSASPSETARNEKLFF. For the CDR3, the DNA is TGCAGTGCTAGTCCTTCCGAGACAGCTAGAAATGAAAAACTGTTTTTT.

The chain carries TRBV15 and TRBJ1-2; D is ambiguous. In germline, CDR1 is LNHNV, CDR2 YYDKDF (reference sequence). Deletions cut 3 bases from V and 6 bases from J, with 17 bases between. There are 15 residues in the CDR3. CDR3 in DNA: TGTGCCACCAGCAGCCTACCGGAGGGCCGTAATGGCTACACCTTC. Translation: CATSSLPEGRNGYTF.

This sequence joins TRBV6-2 or TRBV6-3 and TRBJ1-1, with TRBD1 as a possible D gene (6 bases). V was clipped by 6 bases and J by 2 bases, with 16 bases between them. Germline CDR1 and CDR2: MNHEY and SVGEGT. This CDR3 has 15 residues. The CDR3 protein is CASSPRGARNTEAFF. For the CDR3, the DNA is TGTGCCAGCAGCCCTCGGGGGGCCAGAAACACTGAAGCTTTCTTT.

There are a few counts of this clone. This chain uses TRBV29-1 with TRBJ2-1; D is unresolved. Trimming took 4 bases from V and 3 from J, leaving 13 bases between them. There are 14 residues in the CDR3. The germline V gene encodes CDR1 SQVTM and CDR2 ANQGSEA. The chain's CDR3 is CSVVGSNLYNEQFF. The CDR3 DNA is TGCAGCGTTGTCGGGTCCAACCTCTACAATGAGCAGTTCTTC.

Concerning this clone: The germline gene is not matched at one end of the junction; a read error may be the cause. The chain uses TRBV18 and TRBJ2-7; 7 positions agree with TRBD1. This CDR3 has 13 residues. Germline V CDR1 and CDR2: KGHSH, LQKENI. The CDR3, as DNA: TGTGCCAGCTCGCCACAGGGGAACCACGAGCAGTACTTC. Amino acid sequence: CASSPQGNHEQYF.

The chain combines TRBV9 with TRBJ1-5, with 10 bases aligning to TRBD1. V was pared by 3 bases and J by 7 bases, with 7 bases of the junction left unmatched. The CDR3 has 15 residues. Germline V gives CDR1 SGDLS, CDR2 YYNGEE. The CDR3, as DNA: TGTGCCAGCAGCGCCGGGACAGGGGTTTGGCAGCCCCAGCATTTT. This encodes CASSAGTGVWQPQHF.

V is TRBV19 and J is TRBJ1-2; TRBD1 agrees at 7 bases. This CDR3 has 16 amino acids. Germline V gene lookup returns CDR1 LNHDA and CDR2 SQIVND (reference sequence). Losses at the gene ends were 3 bases for V and 4 bases for J; bases not matched to a gene: 11. CDR3 coding DNA: TGTGCCAGTAGTATCCCCCAATCCGACAGGGCCTATGGCTACACCTTC. Its protein is CASSIPQSDRAYGYTF.

The chain has TRBV5-1 and TRBJ2-5, with 11 bases identical to TRBD2. Germline V gives CDR1 SGHRS, CDR2 YFSETQ. V shed 4 bases and J 2 bases; nucleotides not matched to a gene: 4. This CDR3 has 15 residues. CDR3 loop: CASSPLAGGQETQYF. For the CDR3, the DNA is TGCGCCAGCAGCCCCCTAGCGGGGGGTCAAGAGACCCAGTACTTC.

The chain combines TRBV12-3 or TRBV12-4 with TRBJ1-2, with TRBD1 matching over 9 bases. This CDR3 is 13 amino acids long. Trimming took 1 base from V and 8 from J; bases not matched to a gene: 2. The CDR3 reads CASSLGTGDGYTF. For the CDR3, the DNA is TGTGCCAGCAGTTTAGGGACAGGGGACGGCTACACCTTC.

This clone was picked up one time. The chain couples TRBV21-1 to TRBJ1-5; the table calls TRBD1, which could not be checked here. TRBV21-1 constitutes a pseudogene. This CDR3 has 18 amino acids. In nucleotides, the CDR3 is TGTGCCAGCAGCAAACCGTCAGGGCCGGTTAACCGAAATCAGCCCCAGCATTTT. This sequence encodes CASSKPSGPVNRNQPQHF.

DNA of the CDR3: TGTGCCAGCAGCTTCCCCGTGACAGGGTCCAACACCGGGGAGCTGTTTTTT. The encoded protein is CASSFPVTGSNTGELFF. The rearrangement links TRBV7-3 to TRBJ2-2; 7 positions agree with TRBD1. The CDR3 is 17 amino acids. V gave up 3 bases and J gave up 2 bases; unmatched junction bases: 9. The V gene's germline CDR1 is SGHTA and CDR2 FQGTGA.

This clone was observed a single time. The rearrangement links TRBV6-5 to TRBJ2-7; D uncertain. The CDR3 runs to 15 residues. Germline values: CDR1 MNHEY, CDR2 SVGAGI. Trimming stripped 3 bases from V and 0 bases from J, with 12 bases between. The CDR3 sequence is CASSYNTMPSYEQYF. CDR3 coding DNA: TGTGCCAGCAGTTATAACACCATGCCCTCCTACGAGCAGTACTTC.

The CDR3 sequence is CASSFGQGVKQYF. CDR3 in DNA: TGTGCCAGCAGCTTCGGACAGGGGGTCAAGCAGTACTTC. V and J are TRBV7-9 and TRBJ2-7; 10 positions agree with TRBD1. The CDR3 spans 13 residues. Germline loops: CDR1 SEHNR, CDR2 FQNEAQ (reference sequence). Germline trimming cut 3 bases from V and 8 bases from J; bases unmatched to any gene: 4.

The CDR3 region has the DNA TGCGCCAGCAGCCAAGATCTGGCTAGCGGGGGCACCTTGGACACCGGGGAGCTGTTTTTT. Protein sequence: CASSQDLASGGTLDTGELFF. The chain is built from TRBV4-3 and TRBJ2-2; 10 nucleotides agree with TRBD2. Trimming at V came to 0 bases and at J to 3 bases, leaving 13 bases not matched to a gene. The CDR3 has 20 amino acids. Germline V gives CDR1 LGHNA, CDR2 YSLEER.

The chain is built from TRBV4-3 and TRBJ1-2, with no clear D. Germline V gene lookup returns CDR1 LGHNA and CDR2 YSLEER. Between the trimmed V and J ends, which lost 1 base and 6 bases, there was a span of 9 bases. The CDR3 is 13 amino acids. CDR3 amino acids: CASSQGEFHGYTF. In DNA form, the CDR3 reads TGCGCCAGCAGCCAAGGGGAGTTCCATGGCTACACCTTC.

V usage is TRBV27 and J usage is TRBJ1-2; no clear D. The CDR3 totals 14 residues. Germline CDR1 and CDR2: MNHEY and SMNVEV (reference sequence). V was pared by 2 bases and J by 0 bases, with 7 bases between. The CDR3, as DNA: TGTGCCAGCAGTTTACAGGTTGCTAACTATGGCTACACCTTC. Residues: CASSLQVANYGYTF.

The chain has TRBV28 and TRBJ2-2; a weak D match, TRBD2 (5 bases). Trimming took 2 bases from V and 4 from J, leaving 8 bases between them. The CDR3 totals 14 residues. The V gene's germline CDR1 is MDHEN and CDR2 SYDVKM. The CDR3 nucleotides are TGTGCCAGCAGTTTAGGGCGGGTCACCGGGGAGCTGTTTTTT. Translated, it gives CASSLGRVTGELFF.

V and J are TRBV11-3 and TRBJ2-6; possibly TRBD2 for D (6 bases). This CDR3 comprises 17 residues. Germline values: CDR1 SGHNT, CDR2 YENEEA. Trimming removed 5 bases at V and 2 bases at J, with 16 bases between. CDR3 in DNA: TGTGCCAGCAGCCCGGACTACGGGGTAACTGGGGCCAACGTCCTGACTTTC. Its protein product is CASSPDYGVTGANVLTF.

The chain uses TRBV4-3 and TRBJ1-6; D uncertain. The germline V and J ends were trimmed by 0 bases and 6 bases, with 3 bases remaining between them. The V gene's germline CDR1 is LGHNA and CDR2 YSLEER. This CDR3 has 13 amino acids. The CDR3 loop is CASSQDRNSPLHF. DNA for the CDR3: TGCGCCAGCAGCCAAGATCGTAATTCACCCCTCCACTTT.

The rearrangement uses TRBV25-1 and TRBJ1-4, with TRBD1 matching over 9 bases. This CDR3 comprises 15 residues. The germline V gene encodes CDR1 MGHDK and CDR2 SYGVNS. V was clipped by 2 bases and J by 8 bases; unmatched bases: 6. CDR3 coding DNA: TGTGCCAGCAGTGAAGGAGGGACAGGGTGGGAAAAACTGTTTTTT. It encodes CASSEGGTGWEKLFF.

This chain connects TRBV10-3 to TRBJ1-2; D uncertain. Germline V gene lookup returns CDR1 ENHRY and CDR2 SYGVKD. V lost 4 bases and J 8 bases, leaving 14 bases between the germline ends. This CDR3 is built from 13 residues. As DNA, the CDR3 is TGTGCCATCAGTGTGGGTCTAGAGGCCGGCTACACCTTC. It is translated as CAISVGLEAGYTF.

The V and J genes are TRBV18 and TRBJ1-2, with 8 bases aligning to TRBD1. The CDR3 covers 16 residues. CDR1 and CDR2 from the germline V gene are KGHSH and LQKENI. The V and J ends lost 2 bases and 4 bases, in that order; junction bases with no gene match: 9. This chain's CDR3 is CASSPEDPGGGYGYTF. The CDR3 DNA reads as TGTGCCAGCTCACCAGAGGATCCAGGGGGCGGCTATGGCTACACCTTC.